The 9 T cell receptor beta chains below all came from one sample that was sequenced in a study of post-analysis software for immune sequencing data. The study, taken as a whole, reports: Patients had higher frequencies than controls of five TRBV segments, including TRBV5-6, TRBV5-1 and TRBV20-1.

Built from TCR beta cDNA, the libraries had unique molecular identifiers in them. Using its own MiXCR run on the PCR reads, TCRdb lists one record per CDR3 protein. The sample has just over 250,000 distinct CDR3 sequences; 36% are singletons. Antigens for these TCRs are unknown. Sequencing was done on a sample of blood. These receptor sequences come from a girl aged 10 to 17 with multiple sclerosis.

The J gene is TRBJ1-1, the V gene TRBV3-1; 12 bases align to TRBD1. The CDR3 is 15 residues long. CDR1 is LGHDT, CDR2 YNNKEL, per germline (reference sequence). Losses at the gene ends were 2 bases for V and 8 bases for J; bases not matched to a gene: 6. The CDR3 region has the DNA TGTGCCAGCAGCCAACCACGGGGACAGGGGGCGGAAGCTTTCTTT. Translated: CASSQPRGQGAEAFF.

This clonotype was counted at least ten times. The genes are TRBV4-1 and TRBJ2-3; no reliable D call. This CDR3 region has 18 residues. V gave up 1 base and J gave up 0 bases, with 17 bases separating them. CDR1 is MGHRA, CDR2 YSYEKL, per germline. CDR3 loop: CASSQGSEKYTSTDTQYF. The CDR3 DNA sequence: TGCGCCAGCAGCCAAGGCAGCGAAAAGTATACTAGCACAGATACGCAGTATTTT.

The V and J genes are TRBV5-1 and TRBJ2-4, with 7 nucleotides matching TRBD1. The CDR3 covers 13 residues. J was trimmed by 8 bases and V by 5 bases; bases with no gene match: 7. Germline V CDR1 and CDR2: SGHRS, YFSETQ. CDR3: CASRDRSGDIQYF. The CDR3 nucleotides are TGCGCCAGCAGGGACAGGTCTGGAGACATTCAGTACTTC. The whole variable domain, remainder taken from reference TRBV5-1 and TRBJ2-4, is KAGVTQTPRYLIKTRGQQVTLSCSPISGHRSVSWYQQTPGQGLQFLFEYFSETQRNKGNFPGRFSGRQFSNSRSEMNVSTLELGDSALYLCASRDRSGDIQYFGAGTRLSVL.

The sample holds one count of this clonotype. V and J are TRBV15 and TRBJ1-4, with D tentatively TRBD1 (5 bases). Germline CDR1 reads LNHNV; CDR2 reads YYDKDF (reference sequence). The CDR3 sequence is 17 residues long. Deletions cut 3 bases from V and 11 bases from J, with 25 bases between. The CDR3 here is CATSRIETEAFLRKLFF. DNA for the CDR3: TGTGCCACCAGCAGGATCGAGACAGAAGCTTTTCTCCGGAAACTGTTTTTT.

The chain carries TRBV7-3 and TRBJ2-6; D is possibly TRBD2 (6 bases). Germline CDR1 and CDR2: SGHTA and FQGTGA. Trimming took 5 bases from V and 0 from J, leaving 14 bases between them. CDR3 length: 17 residues. CDR3 DNA sequence: TGTGCCAGCAGCCCCCGCGGGGTATCCTCTGGGGCCAACGTCCTGACTTTC. Its translation: CASSPRGVSSGANVLTF.

This clonotype was observed at least ten times. V and J are TRBV20-1 and TRBJ2-3, with a weak D call TRBD2 (6 bases). From germline, CDR1 is DFQATT and CDR2 SNEGSKA (reference sequence). The CDR3 totals 16 residues. Trimming cost V 1 base and J 2 bases, with 16 bases left between them. CDR3 region: CSARAAERVFTDTQYF. The CDR3 bases are TGCAGTGCTAGAGCGGCGGAGCGGGTCTTCACAGATACGCAGTATTTT.

The sample holds many counts of this clonotype. The chain couples TRBV20-1 to TRBJ2-6; D gene uncertain. This CDR3 has 14 amino acids. CDR1 is DFQATT and CDR2 is SNEGSKA in the germline V gene (reference sequence). The ends were cut back, 0 bases at V and 0 bases at J, with 3 bases in the middle. CDR3 residues: CSAREHSGANVLTF. The CDR3 DNA is TGCAGTGCTAGAGAGCACTCTGGGGCCAACGTCCTGACTTTC.

As concerns this clonotype: Just one base apart from a much larger clone, this may be a read error. The chain employs TRBV4-1 and TRBJ1-1; no clear D. CDR3 length equals 14 residues. Germline V gene data show CDR1 as MGHRA and CDR2 as YSYEKL. V dropped 3 bases and J dropped 3 bases, with 11 bases sitting between them. CDR3 bases: TGCGCCAGCAGCCACTTATACGCGCACACTGAAGCTTTCTTT. This gives the protein CASSHLYAHTEAFF.

In its sample, this clonotype was seen once. The gene calls are TRBV12-3 or TRBV12-4 and TRBJ2-7, with 9 bases aligning to TRBD1. The J call may be incorrect, as the DNA end agrees better with TRBJ2-5. The CDR3 is made up of 15 amino acids. DNA for the CDR3: TGTGCCAGCAGCGCCCCGGGACAGGGAGGGGAGACCCAGTACTTC. Amino acids: CASSAPGQGGETQYF.